The 13 T cell receptor beta chains in this list originate from one sample, sequenced in a study of shared clonotypes between healthy human individuals. Sequencing was performed with immunoSEQ multiplex PCR; in TCRdb, only in-frame clones are kept and a portion is missing. The sample contains roughly 2 million clones, nearly 97% of which appear only once. What was sequenced was naive CD4+ T cells sorted from blood. Indicated subset: CD45RA+ positively selected. These receptors all come from a man younger than 35 in good health.

V is TRBV2 and J is TRBJ1-4; TRBD1 aligns across 10 bases. Germline CDR1 is SNHLY and CDR2 is FYNNEI. This CDR3 spans 15 amino acids. The junction had 5 bases not matched to a gene; V was cut back by 6 bases and J by 4 bases. The CDR3 reads CASRDRDRGNEKLFF. The CDR3, as DNA: TGTGCCAGCAGGGACCGGGACAGGGGTAATGAAAAACTGTTTTTT.

The chain uses TRBV4-1 and TRBJ2-7, with no clear D. Germline V gene lookup returns CDR1 MGHRA and CDR2 YSYEKL. The V and J ends lost 4 bases and 6 bases respectively, with 22 bases between them. The CDR3 consists of 16 residues. CDR3 amino acids: CASSPLMWGFGIEQYF. DNA for the CDR3: TGCGCCAGCAGCCCCCTGATGTGGGGATTCGGAATCGAGCAGTACTTC.

The J gene is TRBJ2-7, the V gene TRBV18; either TRBD1 or TRBD2 may fit D (7 bases each). The germline V gene has CDR1 KGHSH and CDR2 LQKENI. The CDR3 totals 14 residues. V shed 11 bases and J shed 7 bases, with 24 bases lying between them. The CDR3 here is CAPQGGTSSVEQYF. For the CDR3, the DNA is TGTGCCCCCCAGGGGGGGACATCCTCAGTGGAGCAGTACTTC.

J is TRBJ1-5 and V is TRBV5-4, with D unresolved. Between the trimmed V and J ends, which lost 3 bases and 7 bases, there was a span of 11 bases. The CDR3 is made up of 13 amino acids. Germline V gives CDR1 SGHNT, CDR2 YYREEE (reference sequence). DNA for the CDR3: TGTGCCAGCAGCTCCGGTTTTGACCAGCCCCAGCATTTT. Amino acid sequence: CASSSGFDQPQHF.

This clone has a single count. The chain recombines TRBV6-1 with TRBJ2-1; 10 bases agree with TRBD2. Trimming removed 5 bases from V and 6 bases from J; junction bases left unmatched: 7. Germline lookup yields CDR1 MNHNS and CDR2 SASEGT. There are 15 residues in the CDR3. This CDR3 reads CASSLLAGDRNEQFF. The CDR3, as DNA: TGTGCCAGCAGTCTTCTAGCGGGAGATCGCAATGAGCAGTTCTTC.

The chain is built from TRBV10-3 and TRBJ2-2; either TRBD1 or TRBD2 may supply D (6 bases each). Trimming pared 10 bases from V and 2 bases from J, leaving 17 bases between. Germline loops: CDR1 ENHRY, CDR2 SYGVKD. The length of the CDR3 is 15 residues. DNA of the CDR3: TGTGCCACCCGGAGGGGGGTCCTTAACACCGGGGAGCTGTTTTTT. Translated, it gives CATRRGVLNTGELFF.

In its sample, this clone was seen once. The V and J genes are TRBV19 and TRBJ1-2; D is unclear. Per germline, CDR1 LNHDA and CDR2 SQIVND (reference sequence). Trimming took off 3 bases at V and 4 bases at J, with 9 bases between the two ends. This CDR3 comprises 13 residues. In DNA form, the CDR3 reads TGTGCCAGTAGTATGTCCCCCAGCTATGGCTACACCTTC. It is translated as CASSMSPSYGYTF.

This chain uses TRBV30 with TRBJ1-3, with D perhaps matching TRBD1 (5 bases). Germline V lookup: CDR1 GTSNPN, CDR2 SVGIG (reference sequence). The CDR3 length is 15 residues. V lost 0 bases and J lost 2, with 11 bases in between. CDR3 coding DNA: TGTGCCTGGAGTGTTGGCGGGGGAACTGGAAACACCATATATTTT. Its protein product is CAWSVGGGTGNTIYF.

V and J are TRBV6-5 and TRBJ1-2; 9 positions agree with TRBD1. Germline CDR1 and CDR2: MNHEY and SVGAGI. The CDR3 runs to 15 residues. V trimming: 2 bases; J trimming: 3 bases; junction bases outside the gene matches: 4. The CDR3 loop is CASSYERQGDYGYTF. Here the CDR3 DNA reads TGTGCCAGCAGTTACGAAAGACAGGGGGACTATGGCTACACCTTC.

The gene calls are TRBV10-1 and TRBJ2-3; D gene ambiguous. Germline V gene data show CDR1 as WNHNN and CDR2 as SYGVQD (reference sequence). V lost 6 bases and J 4 bases, leaving 11 bases between the germline ends. The CDR3 covers 13 residues. CDR3 nucleotides: TGCGCCAGCAGGTCTCCAGTGCCAGATACGCAGTATTTT. Its protein product is CASRSPVPDTQYF.

V and J are TRBV11-2 and TRBJ2-7; perhaps D is TRBD1 or TRBD2 (6 bases each). Germline V gene lookup returns CDR1 SGHAT and CDR2 FQNNGV. Trimming left V 1 base short and J 1 base short, with 14 bases between. This CDR3 is built from 16 residues. CDR3 loop: CASSLGRGSGSYEQYF. CDR3 sequence (DNA): TGTGCCAGCAGCTTAGGGAGGGGGTCAGGATCCTACGAGCAGTACTTC. Using reference TRBV11-2 and TRBJ2-7 for the parts outside the CDR3, the full variable domain is EAGVAQSPRYKIIEKRQSVAFWCNPISGHATLYWYQQILGQGPKLLIQFQNNGVVDDSQLPKDRFSAERLKGVDSTLKIQPAKLEDSAVYLCASSLGRGSGSYEQYFGPGTRLTVT.

The V and J genes are TRBV14 and TRBJ2-3; 9 bases map to TRBD2. The CDR3 consists of 16 residues. J was trimmed by 2 bases and V by 0 bases; bases with no gene match: 3. Per germline, CDR1 SGHDN and CDR2 FVKESK. DNA of the CDR3: TGTGCCAGCAGCCAAGACGGCGGGAGGGCCACAGATACGCAGTATTTT. Amino acid sequence: CASSQDGGRATDTQYF.

The genes are TRBV5-1 and TRBJ2-3, with 10 nucleotides matching TRBD1. This CDR3 region has 13 residues. J was trimmed by 5 bases and V by 7 bases; bases with no gene match: 4. CDR1 is SGHRS and CDR2 is YFSETQ in the germline V gene. This CDR3 is CASSGQGIDTQYF. CDR3 coding DNA: TGCGCCAGCTCGGGACAGGGGATAGATACGCAGTATTTT. The entire variable domain, with the rest obtained from reference TRBV5-1 and TRBJ2-3, is as follows: KAGVTQTPRYLIKTRGQQVTLSCSPISGHRSVSWYQQTPGQGLQFLFEYFSETQRNKGNFPGRFSGRQFSNSRSEMNVSTLELGDSALYLCASSGQGIDTQYFGPGTRLTVL.